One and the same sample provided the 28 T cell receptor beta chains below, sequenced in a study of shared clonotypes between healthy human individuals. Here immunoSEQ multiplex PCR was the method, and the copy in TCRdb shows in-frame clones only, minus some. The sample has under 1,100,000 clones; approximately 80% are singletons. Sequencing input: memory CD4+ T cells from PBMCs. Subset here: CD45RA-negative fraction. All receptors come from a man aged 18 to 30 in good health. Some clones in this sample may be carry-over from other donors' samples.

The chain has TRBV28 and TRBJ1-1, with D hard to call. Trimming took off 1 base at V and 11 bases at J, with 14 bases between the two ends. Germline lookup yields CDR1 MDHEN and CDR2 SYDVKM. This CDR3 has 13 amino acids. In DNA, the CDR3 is TGTGCCAGCAGTTTATCCATTGGCTTTGAGGCTTTCTTT. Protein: CASSLSIGFEAFF.

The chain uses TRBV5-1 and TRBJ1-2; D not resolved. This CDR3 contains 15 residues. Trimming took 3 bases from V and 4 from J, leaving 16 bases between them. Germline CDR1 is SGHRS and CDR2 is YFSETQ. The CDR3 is CASSWRTDPSYGYTF. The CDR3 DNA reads TGCGCCAGCAGCTGGAGGACGGACCCCTCCTATGGCTACACCTTC.

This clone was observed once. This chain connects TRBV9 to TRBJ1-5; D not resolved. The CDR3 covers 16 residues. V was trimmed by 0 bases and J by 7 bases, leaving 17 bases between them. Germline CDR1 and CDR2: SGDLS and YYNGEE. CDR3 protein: CASSVATGGKNQPQHF. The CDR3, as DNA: TGTGCCAGCAGCGTAGCTACCGGCGGGAAAAACCAGCCCCAGCATTTT.

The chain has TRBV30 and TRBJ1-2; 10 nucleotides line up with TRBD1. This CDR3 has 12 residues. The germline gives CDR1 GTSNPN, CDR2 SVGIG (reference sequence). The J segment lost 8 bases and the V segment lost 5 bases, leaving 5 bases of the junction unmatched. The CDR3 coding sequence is TGTGCCTGGGCGGACAGGGGGTACGGCTACACCTTC. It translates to CAWADRGYGYTF.

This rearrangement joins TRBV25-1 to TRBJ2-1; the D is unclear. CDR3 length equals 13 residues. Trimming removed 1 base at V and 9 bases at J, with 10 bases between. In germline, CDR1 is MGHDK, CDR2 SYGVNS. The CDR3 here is CASSEWRQTEQFF. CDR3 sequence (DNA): TGTGCCAGCAGTGAATGGCGTCAGACTGAGCAGTTCTTC.

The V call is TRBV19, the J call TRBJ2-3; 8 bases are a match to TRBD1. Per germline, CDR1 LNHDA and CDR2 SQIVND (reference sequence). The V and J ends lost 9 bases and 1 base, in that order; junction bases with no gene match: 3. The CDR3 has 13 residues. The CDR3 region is CASKQGGTDTQYF. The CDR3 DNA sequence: TGTGCCAGCAAACAGGGGGGCACAGATACGCAGTATTTT.

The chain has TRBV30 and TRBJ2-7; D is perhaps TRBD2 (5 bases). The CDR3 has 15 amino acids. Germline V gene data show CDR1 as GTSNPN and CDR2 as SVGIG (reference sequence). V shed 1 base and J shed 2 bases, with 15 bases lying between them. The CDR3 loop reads CAWSGERTGAYEQYF. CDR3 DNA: TGTGCCTGGAGTGGTGAGCGGACTGGAGCCTACGAGCAGTACTTC.

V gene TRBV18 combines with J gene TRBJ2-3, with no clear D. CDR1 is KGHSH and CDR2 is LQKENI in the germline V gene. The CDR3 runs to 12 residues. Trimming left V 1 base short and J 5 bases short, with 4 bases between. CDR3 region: CASSPRRDTQYF. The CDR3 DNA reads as TGTGCCAGCTCACCACGTCGAGATACGCAGTATTTT.

The CDR3 loop is CASSVTVRTDTEAFF. The DNA for the CDR3 is TGTGCCAGCAGTGTTACGGTTCGGACGGACACTGAAGCTTTCTTT. V gene TRBV6-1 combines with J gene TRBJ1-1; unclear D gene. This CDR3 comprises 15 residues. Trimming cost V 4 bases and J 3 bases, with 15 bases left between them. Germline loops: CDR1 MNHNS, CDR2 SASEGT.

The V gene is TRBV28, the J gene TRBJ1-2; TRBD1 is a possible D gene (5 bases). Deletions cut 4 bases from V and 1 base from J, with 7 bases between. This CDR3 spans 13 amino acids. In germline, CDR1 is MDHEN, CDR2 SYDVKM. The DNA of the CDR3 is TGTGCCAGCAGTTCGGGGCTTAACTATGGCTACACCTTC. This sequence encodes CASSSGLNYGYTF.

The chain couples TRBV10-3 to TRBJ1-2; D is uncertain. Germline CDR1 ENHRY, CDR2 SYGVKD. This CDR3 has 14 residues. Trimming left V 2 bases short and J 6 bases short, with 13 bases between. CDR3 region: CAISEQAGIDGYTF. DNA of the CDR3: TGTGCCATCAGTGAGCAAGCTGGAATCGATGGCTACACCTTC.

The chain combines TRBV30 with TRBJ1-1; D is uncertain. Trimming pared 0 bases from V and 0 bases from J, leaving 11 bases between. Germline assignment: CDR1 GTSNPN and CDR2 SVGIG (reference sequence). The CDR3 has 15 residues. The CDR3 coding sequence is TGTGCCTGGAGTGTACTCGGGCATATGAACACTGAAGCTTTCTTT. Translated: CAWSVLGHMNTEAFF.

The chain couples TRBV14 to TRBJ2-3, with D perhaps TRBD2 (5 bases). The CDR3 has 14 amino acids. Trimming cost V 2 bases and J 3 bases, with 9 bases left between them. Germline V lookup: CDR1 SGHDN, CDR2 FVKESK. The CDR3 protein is CASSQTSATDTQYF. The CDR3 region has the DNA TGTGCCAGCAGCCAAACTAGTGCTACAGATACGCAGTATTTT.

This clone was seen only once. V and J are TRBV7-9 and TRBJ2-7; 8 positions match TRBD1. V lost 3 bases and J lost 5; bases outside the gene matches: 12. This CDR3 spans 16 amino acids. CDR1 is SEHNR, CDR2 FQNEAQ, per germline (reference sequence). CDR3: CASSFNGQGVWDEQYF. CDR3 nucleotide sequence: TGTGCCAGCAGCTTCAACGGACAGGGCGTTTGGGACGAGCAGTACTTC.

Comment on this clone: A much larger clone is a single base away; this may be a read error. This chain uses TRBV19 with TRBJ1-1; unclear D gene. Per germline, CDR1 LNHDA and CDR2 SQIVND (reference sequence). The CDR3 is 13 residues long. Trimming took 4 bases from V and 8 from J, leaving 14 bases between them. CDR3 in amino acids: CASSKTYRVEAFF. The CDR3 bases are TGTGCCAGTAGTAAGACTTACCGGGTGGAAGCTTTCTTT.

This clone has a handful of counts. The CDR3 coding sequence is TGTGCCAGCAGTGACCTGGCGCGGGACAGGGGGAGTGAGCAGTTCTTC. Amino acids: CASSDLARDRGSEQFF. The V gene is TRBV28, the J gene TRBJ2-1, with 11 bases lining up with TRBD1. The CDR3 is 16 residues long. Germline-derived CDR1 and CDR2 are MDHEN and SYDVKM. Losses at the gene ends were 5 bases for V and 9 bases for J; bases not matched to a gene: 12.

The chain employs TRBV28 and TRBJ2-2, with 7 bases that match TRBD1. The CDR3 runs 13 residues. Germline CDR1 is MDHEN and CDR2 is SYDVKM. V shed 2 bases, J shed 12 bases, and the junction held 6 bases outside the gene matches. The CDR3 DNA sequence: TGTGCCAGCAGTTTAGAACAGGGGTACAAGCTGTTTTTT. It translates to CASSLEQGYKLFF.

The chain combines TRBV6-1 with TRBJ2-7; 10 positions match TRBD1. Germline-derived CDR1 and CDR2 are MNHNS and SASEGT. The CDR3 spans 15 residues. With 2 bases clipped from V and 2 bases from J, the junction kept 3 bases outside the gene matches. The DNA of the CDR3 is TGTGCCAGCAGTGAACCGGGACAGGGGCCCTACGAGCAGTACTTC. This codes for CASSEPGQGPYEQYF.

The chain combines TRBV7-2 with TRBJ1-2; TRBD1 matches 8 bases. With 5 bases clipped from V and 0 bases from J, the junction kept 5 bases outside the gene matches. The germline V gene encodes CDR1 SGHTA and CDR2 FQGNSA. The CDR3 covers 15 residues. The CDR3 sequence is CASSPQTGANYGYTF. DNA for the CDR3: TGTGCCAGCAGCCCCCAGACAGGGGCTAACTATGGCTACACCTTC.

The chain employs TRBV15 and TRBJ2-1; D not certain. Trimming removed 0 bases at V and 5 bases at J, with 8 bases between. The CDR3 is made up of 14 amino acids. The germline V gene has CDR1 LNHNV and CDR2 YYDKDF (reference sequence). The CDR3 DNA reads TGTGCCACCAGCAGAGATGGCCACAACAATGAGCAGTTCTTC. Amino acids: CATSRDGHNNEQFF.

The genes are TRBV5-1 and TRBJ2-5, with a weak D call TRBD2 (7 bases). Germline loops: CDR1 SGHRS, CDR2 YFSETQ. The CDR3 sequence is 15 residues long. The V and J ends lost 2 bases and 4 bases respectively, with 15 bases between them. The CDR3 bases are TGCGCCAGCAGCTTAGTCGGGGGGCAAGGAGAGACCCAGTACTTC. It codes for CASSLVGGQGETQYF.

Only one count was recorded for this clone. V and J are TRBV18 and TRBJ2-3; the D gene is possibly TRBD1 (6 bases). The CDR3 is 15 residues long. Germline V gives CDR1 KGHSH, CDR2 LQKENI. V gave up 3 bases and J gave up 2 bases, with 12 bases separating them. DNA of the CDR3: TGTGCCAGCTCACCCCTTGGACAGTACACAGATACGCAGTATTTT. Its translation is CASSPLGQYTDTQYF.

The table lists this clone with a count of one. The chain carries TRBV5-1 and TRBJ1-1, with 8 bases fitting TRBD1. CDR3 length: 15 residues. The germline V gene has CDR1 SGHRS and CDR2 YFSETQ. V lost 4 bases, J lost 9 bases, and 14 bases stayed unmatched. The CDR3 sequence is CASSPGQGTYDQAFF. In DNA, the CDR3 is TGCGCCAGCAGCCCCGGACAGGGCACATACGACCAAGCTTTCTTT.

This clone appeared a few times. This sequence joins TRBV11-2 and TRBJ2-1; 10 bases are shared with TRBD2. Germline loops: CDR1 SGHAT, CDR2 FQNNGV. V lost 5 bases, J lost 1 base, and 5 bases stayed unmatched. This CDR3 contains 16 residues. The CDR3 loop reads CASSRELAGSYNEQFF. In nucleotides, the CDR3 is TGTGCCAGCAGCCGCGAACTAGCGGGATCCTACAATGAGCAGTTCTTC.

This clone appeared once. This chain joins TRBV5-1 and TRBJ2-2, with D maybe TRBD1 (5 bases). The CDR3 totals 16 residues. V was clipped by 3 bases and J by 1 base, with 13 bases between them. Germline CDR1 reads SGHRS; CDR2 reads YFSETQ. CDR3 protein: CASSSLTDMNTGELFF. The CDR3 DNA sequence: TGCGCCAGCAGCTCGCTGACAGATATGAACACCGGGGAGCTGTTTTTT.

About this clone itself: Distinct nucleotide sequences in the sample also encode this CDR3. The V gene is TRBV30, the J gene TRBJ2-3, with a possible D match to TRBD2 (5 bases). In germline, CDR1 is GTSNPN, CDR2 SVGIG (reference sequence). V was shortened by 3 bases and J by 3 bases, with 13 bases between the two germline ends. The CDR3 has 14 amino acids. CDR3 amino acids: CAWSPGTGTDTQYF. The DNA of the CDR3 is TGTGCCTGGAGCCCGGGTACGGGGACAGATACGCAGTATTTT. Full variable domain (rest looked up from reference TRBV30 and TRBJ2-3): SQTIHQWPATLVQPVGSPLSLECTVEGTSNPNLYWYRQAAGRGLQLLFYSVGIGQISSEVPQNLSASRPQDRQFILSSKKLLLSDSGFYLCAWSPGTGTDTQYFGPGTRLTVL.

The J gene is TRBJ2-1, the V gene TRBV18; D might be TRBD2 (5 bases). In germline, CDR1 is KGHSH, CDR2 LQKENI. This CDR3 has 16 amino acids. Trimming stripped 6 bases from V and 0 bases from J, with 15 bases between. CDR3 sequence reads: CASSIAGGSSYNEQFF. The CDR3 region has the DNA TGTGCCAGCTCGATCGCCGGAGGAAGCTCCTACAATGAGCAGTTCTTC.

The CDR3 nucleotides are TGCGCCAGCAGCCAAGGCTGGGGCCAGGGGACCGGGGAGCTGTTTTTT. Protein product: CASSQGWGQGTGELFF. V usage is TRBV4-1 and J usage is TRBJ2-2, with D tentatively TRBD1 (6 bases). Germline V gene lookup returns CDR1 MGHRA and CDR2 YSYEKL. Trimming removed 1 base from V and 5 bases from J, with 14 bases in between. The CDR3 has 16 amino acids.